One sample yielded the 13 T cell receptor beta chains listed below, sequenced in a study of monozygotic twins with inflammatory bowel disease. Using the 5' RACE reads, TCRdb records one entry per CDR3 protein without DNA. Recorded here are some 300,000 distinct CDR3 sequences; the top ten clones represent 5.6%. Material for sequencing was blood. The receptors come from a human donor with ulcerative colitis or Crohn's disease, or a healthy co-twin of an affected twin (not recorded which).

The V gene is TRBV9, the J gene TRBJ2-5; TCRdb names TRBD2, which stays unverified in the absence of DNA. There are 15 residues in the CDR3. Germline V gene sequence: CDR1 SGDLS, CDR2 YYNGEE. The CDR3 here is CASSPLATYQETQYF.

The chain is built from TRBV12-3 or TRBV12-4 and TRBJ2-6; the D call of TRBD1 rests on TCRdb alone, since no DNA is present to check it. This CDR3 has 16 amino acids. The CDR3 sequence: CASSFSPSARIGVLTF.

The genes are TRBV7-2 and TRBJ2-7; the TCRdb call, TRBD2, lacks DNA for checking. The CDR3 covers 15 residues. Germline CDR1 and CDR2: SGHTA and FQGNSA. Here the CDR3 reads CASSLGQGPSYEQYF.

The CDR3 sequence is CASSQEWAGGQPQHF. The rearrangement links TRBV4-2 to TRBJ1-5; as DNA is missing, the TRBD1 call by TCRdb cannot be tested. The germline V gene encodes CDR1 LGHNA and CDR2 YNFKEQ. The CDR3 spans 15 residues.

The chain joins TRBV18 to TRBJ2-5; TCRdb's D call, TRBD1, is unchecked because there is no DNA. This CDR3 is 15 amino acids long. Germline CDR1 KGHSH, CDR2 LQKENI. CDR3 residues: CASSPLRDRKETQYF.

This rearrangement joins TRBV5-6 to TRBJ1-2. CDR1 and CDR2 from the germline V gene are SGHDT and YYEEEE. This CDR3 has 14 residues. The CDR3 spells CASSLWWGNYGYTF.

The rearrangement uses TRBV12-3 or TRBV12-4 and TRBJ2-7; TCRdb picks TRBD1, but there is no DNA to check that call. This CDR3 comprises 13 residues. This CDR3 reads CASSGRGNYEQYF.

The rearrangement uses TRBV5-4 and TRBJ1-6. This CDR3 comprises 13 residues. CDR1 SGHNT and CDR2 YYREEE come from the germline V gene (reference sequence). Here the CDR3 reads CASSPTKNSPLHF.

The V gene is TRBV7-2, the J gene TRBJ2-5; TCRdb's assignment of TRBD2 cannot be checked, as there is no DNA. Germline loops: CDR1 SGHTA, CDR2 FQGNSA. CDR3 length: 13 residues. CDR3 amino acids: CASSFNSGGAHYF.

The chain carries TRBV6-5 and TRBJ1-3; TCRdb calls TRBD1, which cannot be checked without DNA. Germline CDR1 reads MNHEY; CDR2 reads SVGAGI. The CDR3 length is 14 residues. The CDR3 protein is CASSSPRSGTTIYF.

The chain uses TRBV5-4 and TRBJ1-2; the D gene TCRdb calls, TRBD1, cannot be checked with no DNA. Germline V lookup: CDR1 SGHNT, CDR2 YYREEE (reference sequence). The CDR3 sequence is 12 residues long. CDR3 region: CASRRQGDGYTF.

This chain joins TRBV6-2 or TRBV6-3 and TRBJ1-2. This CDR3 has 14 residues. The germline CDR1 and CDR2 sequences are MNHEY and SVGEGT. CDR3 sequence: CASSYELTNYGYTF.

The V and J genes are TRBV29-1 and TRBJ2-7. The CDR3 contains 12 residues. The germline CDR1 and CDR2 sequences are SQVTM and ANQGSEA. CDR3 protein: CSVEDWAYEQYF.